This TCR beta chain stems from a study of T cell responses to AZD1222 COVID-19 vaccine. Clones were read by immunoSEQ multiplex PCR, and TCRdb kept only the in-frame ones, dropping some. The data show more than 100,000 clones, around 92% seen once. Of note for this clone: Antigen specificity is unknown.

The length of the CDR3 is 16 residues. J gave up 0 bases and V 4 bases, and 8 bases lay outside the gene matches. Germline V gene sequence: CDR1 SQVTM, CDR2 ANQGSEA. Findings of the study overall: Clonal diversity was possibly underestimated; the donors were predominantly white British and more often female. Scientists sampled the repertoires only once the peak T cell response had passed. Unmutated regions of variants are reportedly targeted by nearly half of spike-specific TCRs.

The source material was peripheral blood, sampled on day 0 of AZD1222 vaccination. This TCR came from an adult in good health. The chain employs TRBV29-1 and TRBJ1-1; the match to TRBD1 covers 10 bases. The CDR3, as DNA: TGCAGCGTTGGGGGGGGACAGGGGAAAATGAACACTGAAGCTTTCTTT. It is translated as CSVGGGQGKMNTEAFF.